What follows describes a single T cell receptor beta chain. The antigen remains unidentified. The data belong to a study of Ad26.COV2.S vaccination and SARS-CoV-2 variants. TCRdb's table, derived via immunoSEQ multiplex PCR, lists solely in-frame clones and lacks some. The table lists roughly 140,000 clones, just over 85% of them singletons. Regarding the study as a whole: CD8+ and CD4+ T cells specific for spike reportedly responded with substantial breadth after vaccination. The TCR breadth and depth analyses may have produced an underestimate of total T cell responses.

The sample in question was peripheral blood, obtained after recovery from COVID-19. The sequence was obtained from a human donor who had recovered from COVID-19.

The CDR3 DNA reads as TGTGCCACCCGGGACTGGACCCACAATGAGCAGTTCTTC. Translation: CATRDWTHNEQFF. The chain is built from TRBV2 and TRBJ2-1; D might be TRBD2 (6 bases). Between the trimmed V and J ends, which lost 10 bases and 5 bases, there was a span of 15 bases. Germline assignment: CDR1 SNHLY and CDR2 FYNNEI. There are 13 residues in the CDR3.